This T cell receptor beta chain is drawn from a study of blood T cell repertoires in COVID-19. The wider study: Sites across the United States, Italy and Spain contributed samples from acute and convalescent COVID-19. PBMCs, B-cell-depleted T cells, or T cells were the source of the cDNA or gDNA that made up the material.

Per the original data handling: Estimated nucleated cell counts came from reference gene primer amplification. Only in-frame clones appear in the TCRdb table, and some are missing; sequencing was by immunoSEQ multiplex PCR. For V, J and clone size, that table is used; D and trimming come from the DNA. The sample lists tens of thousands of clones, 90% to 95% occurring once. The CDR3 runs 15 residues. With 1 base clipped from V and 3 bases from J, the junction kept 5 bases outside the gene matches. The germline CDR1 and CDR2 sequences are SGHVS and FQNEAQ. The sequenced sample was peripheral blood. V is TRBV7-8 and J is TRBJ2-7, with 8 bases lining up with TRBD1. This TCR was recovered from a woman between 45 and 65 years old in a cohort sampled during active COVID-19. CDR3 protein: CASSLEAGGIYEQYF. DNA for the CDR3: TGTGCCAGCAGCTTAGAGGCAGGGGGCATCTACGAGCAGTACTTC.